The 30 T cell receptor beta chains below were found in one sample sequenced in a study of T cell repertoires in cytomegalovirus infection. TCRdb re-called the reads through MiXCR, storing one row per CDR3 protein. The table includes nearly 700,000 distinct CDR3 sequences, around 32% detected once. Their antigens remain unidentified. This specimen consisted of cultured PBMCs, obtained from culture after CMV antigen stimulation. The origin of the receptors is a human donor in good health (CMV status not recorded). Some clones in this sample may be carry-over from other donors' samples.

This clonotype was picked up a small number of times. The CDR3 DNA reads as TGCAGTGGCCGAGCGGCCGGAGGGACCCAGTACTTC. It yields the protein CSGRAAGGTQYF. The V gene is TRBV20-1, the J gene TRBJ2-5, with D maybe TRBD2 (5 bases). The CDR3 consists of 12 residues. Trimming removed 7 bases from V and 7 bases from J, with 16 bases in between. CDR1 and CDR2 (germline): DFQATT, SNEGSKA (reference sequence).

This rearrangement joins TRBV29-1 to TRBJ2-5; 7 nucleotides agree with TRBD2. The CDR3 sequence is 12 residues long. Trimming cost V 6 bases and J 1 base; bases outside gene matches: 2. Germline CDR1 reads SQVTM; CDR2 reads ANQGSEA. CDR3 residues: CSVRGVQETQYF. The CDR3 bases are TGCAGCGTCCGGGGGGTCCAAGAGACCCAGTACTTC.

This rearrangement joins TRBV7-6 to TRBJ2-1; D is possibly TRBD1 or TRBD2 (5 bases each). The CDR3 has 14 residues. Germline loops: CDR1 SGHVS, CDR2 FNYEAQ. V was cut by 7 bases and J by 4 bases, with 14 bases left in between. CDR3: CASNPGPGYNEQFF. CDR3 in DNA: TGTGCCAGCAACCCGGGACCCGGGTACAATGAGCAGTTCTTC.

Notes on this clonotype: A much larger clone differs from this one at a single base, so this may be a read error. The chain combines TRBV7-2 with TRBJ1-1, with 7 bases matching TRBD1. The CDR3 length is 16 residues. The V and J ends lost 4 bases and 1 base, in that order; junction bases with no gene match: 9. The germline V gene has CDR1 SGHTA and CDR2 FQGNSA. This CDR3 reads CASSWWRGRGNTEAFF. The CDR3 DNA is TGTGCCAGCAGCTGGTGGAGGGGGCGGGGGAACACTGAAGCTTTCTTT.

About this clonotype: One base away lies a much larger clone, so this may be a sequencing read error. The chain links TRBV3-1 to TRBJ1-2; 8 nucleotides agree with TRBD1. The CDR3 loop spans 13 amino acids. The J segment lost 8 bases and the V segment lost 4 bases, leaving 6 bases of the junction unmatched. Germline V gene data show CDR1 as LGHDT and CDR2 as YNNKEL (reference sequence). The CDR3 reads CASSPRTGIGYTF. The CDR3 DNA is TGTGCCAGCAGCCCAAGGACAGGGATCGGCTACACCTTC.

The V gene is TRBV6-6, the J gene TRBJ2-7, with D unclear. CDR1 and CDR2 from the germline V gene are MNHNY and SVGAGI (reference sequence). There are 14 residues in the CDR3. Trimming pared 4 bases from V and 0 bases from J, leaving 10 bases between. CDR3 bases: TGTGCCAGCAGTTGGGAATATTACTCCTACGAGCAGTACTTC. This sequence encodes CASSWEYYSYEQYF.

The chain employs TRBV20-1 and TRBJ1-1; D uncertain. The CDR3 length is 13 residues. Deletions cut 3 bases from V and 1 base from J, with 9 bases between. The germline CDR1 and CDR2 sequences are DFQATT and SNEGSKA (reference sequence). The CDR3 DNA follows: TGCAGTGCTAGGGAAGCCAAGAACACTGAAGCTTTCTTT. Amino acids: CSAREAKNTEAFF.

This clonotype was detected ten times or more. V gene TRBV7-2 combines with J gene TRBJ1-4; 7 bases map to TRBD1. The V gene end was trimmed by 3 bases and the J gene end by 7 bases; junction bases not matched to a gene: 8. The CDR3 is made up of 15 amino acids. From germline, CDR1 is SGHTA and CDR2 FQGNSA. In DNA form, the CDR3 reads TGTGCCAGCAGCTTGGACAGGTCGCGGGGTGAAAAACTGTTTTTT. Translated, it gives CASSLDRSRGEKLFF.

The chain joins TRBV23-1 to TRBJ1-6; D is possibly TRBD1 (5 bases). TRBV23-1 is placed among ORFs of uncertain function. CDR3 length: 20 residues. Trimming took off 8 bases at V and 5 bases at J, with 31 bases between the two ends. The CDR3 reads CASQPLPGRDRCNNNSPLHF. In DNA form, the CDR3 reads TGCGCCAGCCAACCCCTCCCGGGACGGGACCGCTGTAATAATAATTCACCCCTCCACTTT.

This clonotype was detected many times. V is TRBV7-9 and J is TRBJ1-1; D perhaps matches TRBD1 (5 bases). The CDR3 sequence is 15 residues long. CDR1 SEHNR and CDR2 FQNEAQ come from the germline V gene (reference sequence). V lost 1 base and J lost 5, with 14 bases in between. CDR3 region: CASSLGDGRGTEAFF. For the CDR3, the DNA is TGTGCCAGCAGCTTAGGGGACGGGAGAGGGACTGAAGCTTTCTTT.

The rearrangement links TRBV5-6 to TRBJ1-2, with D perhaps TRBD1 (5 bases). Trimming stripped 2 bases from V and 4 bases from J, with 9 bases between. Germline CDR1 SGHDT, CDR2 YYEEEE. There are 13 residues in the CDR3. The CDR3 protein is CASSFTGLYGYTF. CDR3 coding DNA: TGTGCCAGCAGCTTCACAGGCCTCTATGGCTACACCTTC.

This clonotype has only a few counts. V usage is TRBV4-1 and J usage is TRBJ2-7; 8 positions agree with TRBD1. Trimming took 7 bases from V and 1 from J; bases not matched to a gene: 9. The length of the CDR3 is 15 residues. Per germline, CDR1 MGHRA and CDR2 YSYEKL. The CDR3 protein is CASKPSGTGSYEQYF. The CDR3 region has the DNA TGCGCCAGCAAGCCGTCCGGGACAGGATCCTACGAGCAGTACTTC.

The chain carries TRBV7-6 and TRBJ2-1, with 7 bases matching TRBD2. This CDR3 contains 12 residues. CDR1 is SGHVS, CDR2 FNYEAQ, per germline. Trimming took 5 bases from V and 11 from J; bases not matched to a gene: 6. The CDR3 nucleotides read TGTGCCAGCAGCCCTTGGACTAGTAAGCAGTTCTTC. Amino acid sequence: CASSPWTSKQFF. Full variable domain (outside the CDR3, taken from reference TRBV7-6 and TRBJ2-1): GAGVSQSPRYKVTKRGQDVALRCDPISGHVSLYWYRQALGQGPEFLTYFNYEAQQDKSGLPNDRFSAERPEGSISTLTIQRTEQRDSAMYRCASSPWTSKQFFGPGTRLTVL.

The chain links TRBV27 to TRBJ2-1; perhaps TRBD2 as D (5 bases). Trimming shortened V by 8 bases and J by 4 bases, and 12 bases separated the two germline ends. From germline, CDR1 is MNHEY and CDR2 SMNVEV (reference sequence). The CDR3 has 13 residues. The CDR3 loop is CASGLSGYNEQFF. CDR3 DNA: TGTGCCAGCGGACTTTCGGGGTACAATGAGCAGTTCTTC.

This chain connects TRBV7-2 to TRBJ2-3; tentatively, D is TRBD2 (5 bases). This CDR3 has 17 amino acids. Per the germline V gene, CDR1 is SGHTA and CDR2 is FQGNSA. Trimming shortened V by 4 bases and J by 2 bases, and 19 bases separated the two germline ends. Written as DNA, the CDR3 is TGTGCCAGCAGCTCCCGGGGAAGCGGATCTTTCACAGATACGCAGTATTTT. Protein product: CASSSRGSGSFTDTQYF. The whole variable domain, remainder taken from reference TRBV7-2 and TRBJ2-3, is GAGVSQSPSNKVTEKGKDVELRCDPISGHTALYWYRQSLGQGLEFLIYFQGNSAPDKSGLPSDRFSAERTGGSVSTLTIQRTQQEDSAVYLCASSSRGSGSFTDTQYFGPGTRLTVL.

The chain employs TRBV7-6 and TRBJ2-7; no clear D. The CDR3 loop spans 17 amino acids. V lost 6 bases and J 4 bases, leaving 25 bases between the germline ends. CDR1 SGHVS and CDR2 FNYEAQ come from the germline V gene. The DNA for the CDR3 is TGTGCCAGCAGTAAATTCAAACGAGGACCCGTTGGGTACGAGCAGTACTTC. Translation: CASSKFKRGPVGYEQYF.

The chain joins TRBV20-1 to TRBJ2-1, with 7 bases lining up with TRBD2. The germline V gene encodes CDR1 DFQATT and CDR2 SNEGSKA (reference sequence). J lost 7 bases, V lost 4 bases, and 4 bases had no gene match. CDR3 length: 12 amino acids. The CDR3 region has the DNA TGCAGTGCTATAGCGGGCGTAAATGAGCAGTTCTTC. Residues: CSAIAGVNEQFF.

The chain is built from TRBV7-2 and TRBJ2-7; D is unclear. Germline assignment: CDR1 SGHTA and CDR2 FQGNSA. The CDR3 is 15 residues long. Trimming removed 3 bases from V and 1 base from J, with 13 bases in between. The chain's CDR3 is CASSFYLGRSYEQYF. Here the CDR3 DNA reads TGTGCCAGCAGCTTTTATCTAGGGCGTTCCTACGAGCAGTACTTC.

The CDR3 DNA is TGCAGTGCTGGCTCCTCGACAGCCGGAGCGGAGACCCAGTACTTC. Protein sequence: CSAGSSTAGAETQYF. This chain links TRBV20-1 with TRBJ2-5; D possibly corresponds to TRBD1 (5 bases). The V end was cut by 5 bases, the J end by 5 bases, with 21 bases between. Germline CDR1 reads DFQATT; CDR2 reads SNEGSKA (reference sequence). This CDR3 has 15 residues.

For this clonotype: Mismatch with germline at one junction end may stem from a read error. The CDR3: CASSPLGREGHF. The DNA for the CDR3 is TGTGCCAGCAGCCCCCTGGGTAGGGAGGGCCACTTC. The chain carries TRBV5-6 and TRBJ2-7, with 7 positions matching TRBD2. Germline V gene sequence: CDR1 SGHDT, CDR2 YYEEEE. The CDR3 is made up of 12 amino acids.

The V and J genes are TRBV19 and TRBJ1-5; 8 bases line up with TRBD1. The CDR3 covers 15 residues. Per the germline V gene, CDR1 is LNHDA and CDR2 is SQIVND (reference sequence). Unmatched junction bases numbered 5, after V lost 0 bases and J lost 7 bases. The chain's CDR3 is CASSIDPQGEQPQHF. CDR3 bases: TGTGCCAGTAGTATAGATCCACAGGGGGAGCAGCCCCAGCATTTT.

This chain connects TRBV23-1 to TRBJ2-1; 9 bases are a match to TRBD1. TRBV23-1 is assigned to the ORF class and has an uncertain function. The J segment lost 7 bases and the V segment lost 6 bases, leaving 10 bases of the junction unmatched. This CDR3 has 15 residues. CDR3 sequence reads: CASRPGTGTPNEQFF. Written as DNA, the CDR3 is TGCGCCAGCAGACCCGGGACAGGGACGCCTAATGAGCAGTTCTTC.

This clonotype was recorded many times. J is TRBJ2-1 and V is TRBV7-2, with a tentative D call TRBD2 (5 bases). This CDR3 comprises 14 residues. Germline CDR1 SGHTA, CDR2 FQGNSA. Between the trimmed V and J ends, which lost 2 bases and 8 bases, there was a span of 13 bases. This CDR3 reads CASSLRSPGDEQFF. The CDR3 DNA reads TGTGCCAGCAGCTTACGGTCCCCCGGGGATGAGCAGTTCTTC. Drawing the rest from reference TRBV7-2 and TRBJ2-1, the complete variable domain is GAGVSQSPSNKVTEKGKDVELRCDPISGHTALYWYRQSLGQGLEFLIYFQGNSAPDKSGLPSDRFSAERTGGSVSTLTIQRTQQEDSAVYLCASSLRSPGDEQFFGPGTRLTVL.

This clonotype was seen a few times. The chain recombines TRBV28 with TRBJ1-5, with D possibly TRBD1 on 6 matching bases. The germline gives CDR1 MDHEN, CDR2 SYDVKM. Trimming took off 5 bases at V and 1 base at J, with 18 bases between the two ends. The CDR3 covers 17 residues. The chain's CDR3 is CASSPPYRVRSNQPQHF. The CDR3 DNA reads TGTGCCAGCAGTCCACCGTACAGGGTCCGGAGCAATCAGCCCCAGCATTTT.

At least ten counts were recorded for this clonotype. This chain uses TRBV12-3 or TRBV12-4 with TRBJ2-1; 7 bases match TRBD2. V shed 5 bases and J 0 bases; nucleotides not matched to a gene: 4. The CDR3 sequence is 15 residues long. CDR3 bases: TGTGCCAGCAGTCCGGGGACTAACTCCTACAATGAGCAGTTCTTC. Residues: CASSPGTNSYNEQFF.

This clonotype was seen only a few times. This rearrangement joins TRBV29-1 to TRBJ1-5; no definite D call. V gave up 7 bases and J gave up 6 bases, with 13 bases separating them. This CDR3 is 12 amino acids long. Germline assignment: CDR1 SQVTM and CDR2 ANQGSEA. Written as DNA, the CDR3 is TGCAGCGCTGGGGATGGAGTTCAGCCCCAGCATTTT. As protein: CSAGDGVQPQHF.

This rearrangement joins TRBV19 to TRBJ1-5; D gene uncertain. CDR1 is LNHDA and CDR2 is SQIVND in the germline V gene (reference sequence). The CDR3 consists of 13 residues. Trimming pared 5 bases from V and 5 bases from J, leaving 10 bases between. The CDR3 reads CASSADGDQPQHF. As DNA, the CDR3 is TGTGCCAGTAGTGCAGATGGGGATCAGCCCCAGCATTTT.

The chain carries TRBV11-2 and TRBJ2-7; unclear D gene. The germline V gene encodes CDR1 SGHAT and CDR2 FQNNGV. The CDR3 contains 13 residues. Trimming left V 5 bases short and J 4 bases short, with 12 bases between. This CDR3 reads CASSLSDGYEQYF. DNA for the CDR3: TGTGCCAGCAGCCTATCAGACGGGTACGAGCAGTACTTC.

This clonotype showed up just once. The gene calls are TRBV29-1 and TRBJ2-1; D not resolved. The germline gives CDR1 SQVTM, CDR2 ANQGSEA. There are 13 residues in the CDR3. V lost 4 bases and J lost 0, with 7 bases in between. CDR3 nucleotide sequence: TGCAGCGTTGTGCCACCCTCCTACAATGAGCAGTTCTTC. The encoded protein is CSVVPPSYNEQFF.

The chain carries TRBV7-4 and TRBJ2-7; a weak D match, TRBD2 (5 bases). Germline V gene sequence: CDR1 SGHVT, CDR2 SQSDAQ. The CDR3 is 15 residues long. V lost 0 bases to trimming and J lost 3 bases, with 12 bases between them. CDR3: CASSLADLANYEQYF. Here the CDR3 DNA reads TGTGCCAGCAGCTTAGCGGACTTAGCGAACTACGAGCAGTACTTC.